This TCR beta chain was obtained from a study of blood T cells in healthy people across ages (dated by TCRdb to between 2014 and 2017). General notes on the study: In model experiments, template switching captured about one uniquely barcoded TCR beta cDNA molecule for every two T cells. Using deep sequencing normalized with unique cDNA molecular identifiers, the study measured how TCR beta repertoire diversity changes with age. The donors were divided into four age groups: young (average around 16 years), middle-aged (about 40), aged (approximately 62) and long-lived (about 79). To avoid experimental bias, donors of different ages were spread randomly across the sequencing lanes. Two additional independent replicas of 1 million unique cDNA reads from the same blood draw were analyzed for two donors (one aged 18 to 30 and one aged 80 or older). The investigation overall reported the following: The CMV infection status of donors was not known, potentially confounding age-related changes in expanded clonotypes. Observed TCR beta diversity per million T cells fell roughly linearly with age, and a significant reduction was already apparent by age approximately 40. Bulk unsorted PBMC profiling prevented conclusive comparison of naive and antigen-experienced compartments. Compared with the aged group, the long-lived group had more naive CD4+ T cells, fewer expanded clones and increased TCR diversity, a pattern suggesting age selection. A strong correlation was found between observed TCR beta diversity and the percentage of naive T cells measured by flow cytometry. Total diversity estimates from one million sequenced T cells were considered lower bounds and underestimates.

Receptor amplification or capture employed 5' RACE. TCRdb lists the instrument as Illumina HiSeq 2500. A second PCR of about 6 to 11 cycles was run with a J-beta primer mix and a sample-barcoded 5' primer. Each TCR beta cDNA molecule received a unique molecular identifier from a template-switch 5' adaptor carrying 12 random nucleotides. Each sample yielded at least 3 million CDR3-containing paired-end reads. All of the RNA was converted into first-strand cDNA using the Mint cDNA synthesis kit, with a TRBC-specific oligonucleotide serving as the primer. All cDNA was treated with uracil-DNA glycosylase and then went through a first 18-cycle PCR with the universal primers M1SS and BC2_uni_R. The authors processed their data as follows. For normalization, 1 million high-quality reads were randomly selected from each sample, with every read carrying a distinct molecular identifier. Instead of being binned into consensus sequences, reads that shared molecular identifiers were thrown out. MiTCR, with a Q25 quality threshold and the strictest error-elimination algorithm, was used for CDR3 identification, clonotype clustering and error correction. A nonparametric unseen species model using Euler transformation provided a lower-bound estimate of total TCR beta diversity. Clones were called with MiXCR by TCRdb after fastp trimmed the public reads at Q25, and only in-frame beta chains were retained. Identical CDR3 protein sequences are pooled into one entry, listed with their most common genes and DNA. The V and J calls were not made by the authors but by TCRdb's processing. Present in this sample are roughly 1,500,000 distinct CDR3 sequences, about 31% of which were seen just once. Of the sample, about 10% is held by the ten largest clones.

The donors were roughly 39 Caucasian individuals from Russia, aged 6 to 90 years, who were systemically healthy. Around 10 milliliters of peripheral blood were collected from each donor into EDTA-treated Vacutainer tubes. Ficoll-Paque density-gradient centrifugation was used to isolate PBMCs, with at least 7 million per sample. Total RNA was extracted from PBMCs with Trizol reagent, with at least 5 micrograms obtained per sample. For every donor, flow cytometry on a PBMC aliquot measured the percentage of naive CD45RAhigh/CD27high T cells. CDR1 and CDR2 (MNHEY, SVGAGI) derive from the germline V gene. The CDR3 contains 13 residues, cysteine and phenylalanine counted. CDR3 DNA is the only sequence kept; it has 39 bases, read in frame from the first base. V lost 5 bases and J lost 3 bases; the stretch between them is 8 bases long. A few counts support this clonotype. The specificity of this receptor is unknown. No base qualities exist here, and no much larger clone lies one base off it.

Sample: blood. The chain links TRBV6-5 with TRBJ1-3; TRBD1 is possibly the D segment (6 matching bases). The sequence came from a woman younger than 45 in good health. The CDR3 region: CASSPGVGNTIYF. The DNA sequence reads TGTGCCAGCAGTCCAGGGGTTGGAAACACCATATATTTT.